This T cell receptor beta chain was sequenced in a study of beta chain features in type 1 diabetes. Reverse transcribing all isolated RNA meant expressed TCRB transcripts were sequenced. The assay was immunoSEQ multiplex PCR, and TCRdb's table has in-frame clones only and misses some. The repertoire holds about half a million clones, with 30% as singletons. Study-level findings and limits: HLA influence on TCRB rearrangement stayed unresolved here.

J lost 3 bases, V lost 3 bases, and 1 base had no gene match. The CDR3 length is 13 residues. Germline V gene lookup returns CDR1 GTSNPN and CDR2 SVGIG (reference sequence). In the case of this clone: Antigen unknown.

The source is a man between 18 and 29 years old in good health. Material: naive CD4+ T cells from blood. The chain joins TRBV30 to TRBJ1-5; TRBD1 agrees at 8 bases. CDR3: CAWRGQDNQPQHF. The CDR3 nucleotides read TGTGCCTGGAGGGGACAGGACAATCAGCCCCAGCATTTT.